The clone carrying this TCR beta chain was seen a few times. Its target is not known. The sample originates from a study of regulatory T cells in long-lasting Graves disease. Study-wide findings and caveats: With 2,500 to 3,000 shared public clonotypes, persistent patients exceeded new patients, who shared over 850.

Described time point: newly diagnosed GD, antithyroid drugs for less than 3 months. PBMC RNA was the source of the TCR library. V was cut by 5 bases and J by 2 bases, with 13 bases left in between. CDR3 length: 15 residues. CDR1 and CDR2 (germline): LNHDA, SQIVND (reference sequence). According to the study, TCR beta libraries were built with iRepertoire HTBI primers and CDR3-region Arm-PCR. TCRdb re-derived calls from the multiplex PCR reads in MiXCR, one entry per CDR3 protein. The profile shows some 250,000 distinct CDR3 sequences, around 20% of them singletons. This receptor was obtained from a female donor with Graves disease. This specimen consisted of peripheral blood mononuclear cells (PBMCs), obtained at new diagnosis, from a patient treated with antithyroid drugs. V gene TRBV19 combines with J gene TRBJ1-5, with D possibly TRBD1 on 5 matching bases. CDR3 nucleotides: TGTGCCAGTAGTCTCCAGGGATGGGGCAATCAGCCCCAGCATTTT. Amino acids: CASSLQGWGNQPQHF. Full variable domain (missing parts from reference TRBV19 and TRBJ1-5): DGGITQSPKYLFRKEGQNVTLSCEQNLNHDAMYWYRQDPGQGLRLIYYSQIVNDFQKGDIAEGYSVSREKKESFPLTVTSAQKNPTAFYLCASSLQGWGNQPQHFGDGTRLSIL.